This TCR beta chain was found in a study of early T cells in non-severe SARS-CoV-2 infection (dated by TCRdb to the early 2020s). Regarding the complete study: Because TCR sequencing was done on bulk RNA from unsorted whole blood, the alpha and beta chains could not be paired. Study-level results and caveats: VDJdb matching was skewed toward anti-spike CD8 responses and likely underestimated virus-specific expansions by missing private and CD4 specificities.

For CDR1 and CDR2, the germline V gene lists MNHEY and SVGAGI. From its cysteine to its phenylalanine, the CDR3 spans 16 amino acids. Solely the CDR3 DNA is kept, with 48 bases framed from the first base. V is trimmed back by 0 bases and J by 4 bases, and the junction contains 6 bases that no gene match accounts for. A case-control design nested within a healthcare worker cohort in London, UK, was used, with weekly nasopharyngeal swab PCR tests and blood sampling performed. Healthcare workers were recruited during the week of the UK lockdown, between 23 and 31 March 2020, and followed weekly for up to about 15 weeks. With regard to this clonotype: Its specific antigen is unknown. Per-base qualities were not stored, and no clone one base away is much larger.

The library was built by means of 5' RACE. Sequencing was carried out with a NextSeq 500. In the TCR library protocol, unique molecular identifiers were attached to individual cDNA molecules to correct for PCR bias and sequencing error. Both TCR alpha and beta chains were sequenced, and tight co-correlation was observed between alpha and beta sequence abundances in each sample. On the authors' methods: Decombinator V4 was used to annotate TCR sequences for V gene, J gene and CDR3. Expanded TCRs were defined as changing significantly between any two time points under a Poisson model with p below 0.0001. TCR abundances were normalised to the total number of TCRs sequenced per sample and were expressed as counts per million. MAIT TCRs were defined by TRAV1-2 paired with TRAJ12, TRAJ20 or TRAJ33, and iNKT TCRs by TRAV10 paired with TRAJ18. VDJdb, accessed 1 November 2021, was searched for CMV, EBV and SARS-CoV-2 annotated TCRs, excluding TCRs annotated for multiple antigens. TCRdb ran its own pipeline on the public reads, namely fastp trimming at Q25 and MiXCR clone calling, and kept in-frame beta chains. Each CDR3 protein gets just one entry, which takes the most common genes and DNA from the rows behind it. None of the V and J calls come from the authors' own analysis; TCRdb made them. In this sample the table shows under 85,000 distinct CDR3 sequences, 9.5% to 15% of which occur a single time. The biggest ten clones account for around 1.2% of the sample.

The V gene is TRBV6-5 and the J gene is TRBJ2-3, and 8 junctional nucleotides match TRBD2. The sample taken for sequencing was whole blood. The clonotype comes from an adult who was a healthcare worker with PCR-confirmed SARS-CoV-2 infection or an uninfected control (not recorded which). The CDR3 region has the sequence CASSYSYWRGADTQYF. The DNA sequence follows: TGTGCCAGCAGTTACTCGTATTGGCGGGGGGCAGATACGCAGTATTTT.